Listed below are T cell receptor beta chains from one sample, sequenced in a study of CD8+ T cells in alopecia areata. Assay used: immunoSEQ multiplex PCR; TCRdb lists only in-frame clones, some missing. The sample carries 190,000 or so clones, roughly 50% recorded once. The specimen was CD4+ T cells sorted from blood, collected at week 24, from a patient treated with tofacitinib. The receptors were gathered from a human donor with alopecia areata. CDR3s include the opening cysteine and the closing phenylalanine or tryptophan. A D gene is named only where the DNA matches it firmly. The size field is filled for only some rows; it gives once, few, many or a size class.

>TRBV7-3|.|TRBJ2-7|TRBD1
CASSPGTGSYEQYF
TGTGCCAGCAGCCCCGGGACAGGGAGCTACGAGCAGTACTTC
>TRBV2|.|TRBJ2-7|TRBD2
CASRRTSGSYEQYF
TGTGCCAGCAGGAGGACTAGCGGGAGTTACGAGCAGTACTTC
>TRBV5-4|.|TRBJ2-7|.
CASSSRGLYEQYF
TGTGCCAGCAGCTCAAGAGGACTCTACGAGCAGTACTTC
>TRBV4-1|.|TRBJ2-7|.
CASSQEEGTYEQYF
TGCGCCAGCAGCCAAGAGGAGGGAACCTACGAGCAGTACTTC
>TRBV5-1|.|TRBJ1-2|.
CASNPFGGSNYGYTF
TGCGCCAGCAACCCGTTCGGGGGTTCTAACTATGGCTACACCTTC
>TRBV9|.|TRBJ2-1|TRBD2
CASSGLADSYNEQFF
TGTGCCAGCAGCGGACTAGCGGACTCCTACAATGAGCAGTTCTTC
>TRBV6-6|.|TRBJ2-2|TRBD2
CASSYIAGGLSGELFF
TGTGCCAGCAGTTACATTGCGGGAGGGCTTAGCGGGGAGCTGTTTTTT
>TRBV7-9|.|TRBJ2-5|.
CASCRSAGETQYF
TGTGCCAGCTGCCGGTCGGCTGGGGAGACCCAGTACTTC
>TRBV5-7|.|TRBJ1-2|.
CASSFGDIPGGYTF
TGTGCCAGCAGCTTCGGGGACATACCTGGGGGCTACACCTTC
>TRBV4-3|.|TRBJ2-5|TRBD1
CASSQDLTGQQETQYF
TGCGCCAGCAGCCAAGACCTAACGGGACAGCAAGAGACCCAGTACTTC
>TRBV18|.|TRBJ2-6|TRBD1
CASSYVAQGFNSGANVLTF
TGTGCCAGCTCCTACGTAGCACAGGGGTTCAACTCTGGGGCCAACGTCCTGACTTTC
>TRBV7-9|once|TRBJ2-7|.
CACDEQYF
TGTGCTTGCGACGAGCAGTACTTC
>TRBV15|.|TRBJ2-7|.
CATSRDLYGEQYF
TGTGCCACCAGCAGAGATTTGTATGGCGAGCAGTACTTC
>TRBV7-9|.|TRBJ1-2|.
CASSLTGSGYTF
TGTGCCAGCAGCTTAACAGGGAGTGGCTACACCTTC
>TRBV2|.|TRBJ2-5|TRBD2
CASSGASGGQETQYF
TGTGCCAGCAGTGGCGCTAGCGGGGGCCAAGAGACCCAGTACTTC
>TRBV19|.|TRBJ2-1|TRBD2
CASSLAGYNEQFF
TGTGCCAGTTCACTAGCGGGATACAATGAGCAGTTCTTC
>TRBV29-1|.|TRBJ2-7|.
CSVAELRYEQYF
TGCAGCGTTGCAGAGCTGCGCTACGAGCAGTACTTC
>TRBV27|.|TRBJ2-2|.
CASRAGPFFGELFF
TGTGCCAGCAGGGCAGGGCCTTTTTTCGGGGAGCTGTTTTTT
>TRBV14|.|TRBJ2-3|TRBD2
CASSQDSGATTDTQYF
TGTGCCAGCAGCCAAGACAGCGGGGCTACGACAGATACGCAGTATTTT
>TRBV6-5|.|TRBJ2-2|.
CASRSLANTGELFF
TGTGCCAGCAGGTCACTAGCGAACACCGGGGAGCTGTTTTTT
>TRBV5-6|.|TRBJ1-2|.
CASSSGDYGYTF
TGTGCCAGCAGTTCGGGGGACTATGGCTACACCTTC
>TRBV19|.|TRBJ1-2|.
CASSQQGADGYTF
TGTGCCAGTAGTCAGCAGGGCGCGGATGGCTACACCTTC
>TRBV6-6|few|TRBJ2-2|.
CASRWDTGELFF
TGTGCCAGTCGATGGGACACCGGGGAGCTGTTTTTT
>TRBV2|.|TRBJ2-7|.
CASSEAGGIYEQYF
TGTGCCAGCAGTGAGGCAGGGGGGATTTACGAGCAGTACTTC
>TRBV6-5|.|TRBJ2-7|TRBD1
CASSWDRSSYEQYF
TGTGCCAGCAGTTGGGACAGGAGCTCCTACGAGCAGTACTTC
>TRBV5-4|.|TRBJ2-5|TRBD1
CASSLVGQGRETQYF
TGTGCCAGCAGCTTGGTTGGACAGGGACGTGAGACCCAGTACTTC
>TRBV5-1|.|TRBJ1-2|.
CASSLASEQGHGYTF
TGCGCCAGCAGCTTGGCGTCGGAACAGGGACATGGCTACACCTTC
>TRBV25-1|once|TRBJ2-1|.
CASNADSARNEQFF
TGTGCCAGCAACGCGGATTCGGCTCGCAATGAGCAGTTCTTC
>TRBV30|.|TRBJ2-2|.
CAWTLWGTGELFF
TGTGCCTGGACTCTTTGGGGCACCGGGGAGCTGTTTTTT
>TRBV6-6|.|TRBJ2-5|.
CASSYLETQYF
TGTGCCAGCAGTTACTTGGAGACCCAGTACTTC
>TRBV9|.|TRBJ2-1|.
CASSVGGGRSGVEQFF
TGTGCCAGCAGCGTAGGGGGCGGGCGTTCCGGGGTGGAGCAGTTCTTC
>TRBV29-1|few|TRBJ2-7|.
CSVEEGSQYF
TGCAGCGTTGAAGAAGGGAGTCAGTACTTC
>TRBV20-1|few|TRBJ1-6|.
CSATEGTPLHF
TGCAGTGCTACGGAGGGTACACCCCTCCACTTT
>TRBV7-9|.|TRBJ2-7|.
CASSLGLFGNYEQYF
TGTGCCAGCAGCTTAGGCCTTTTCGGGAACTACGAGCAGTACTTC
>TRBV5-1|.|TRBJ1-1|.
CASSLEAGNTEAFF
TGCGCCAGCAGCTTGGAGGCAGGGAACACTGAAGCTTTCTTT
>TRBV15|.|TRBJ2-5|.
CATSRGPTGAETQYF
TGTGCCACCAGCAGAGGCCCCACAGGAGCAGAGACCCAGTACTTC
>TRBV5-1|.|TRBJ2-3|.
CASSLEREAGTDTQYF
TGCGCCAGCAGCTTGGAGAGGGAGGCGGGCACAGATACGCAGTATTTT
>TRBV5-6|.|TRBJ2-7|TRBD2
CASSSRSMSGLARYEQYF
TGTGCCAGCAGTTCTCGCTCAATGTCGGGACTAGCAAGGTACGAGCAGTACTTC
>TRBV10-3|few|TRBJ2-2|.
CAIRDTGELFF
TGTGCCATCAGAGACACCGGGGAGCTGTTTTTT
>TRBV6-5|.|TRBJ1-2|.
CASSYGPGVGYGYTF
TGTGCCAGCAGTTACGGGCCGGGAGTGGGCTATGGCTACACCTTC
>TRBV10-3|few|TRBJ2-1|TRBD1
CATRVGQTIVRQFF
TGTGCCACCAGGGTGGGACAGACGATCGTTCGGCAGTTCTTC
>TRBV30|.|TRBJ1-5|.
CAWSEISNQPQHF
TGTGCCTGGAGCGAAATTAGCAATCAGCCCCAGCATTTT
>TRBV4-3|few|TRBJ2-5|TRBD1
CASSQRDRQETQYF
TGCGCCAGCAGCCAACGGGACAGGCAAGAGACCCAGTACTTC
>TRBV23-1|.|TRBJ1-5|TRBD1
CASVGNRGPDQPQHF
TGCGCCAGCGTGGGGAACAGGGGGCCGGATCAGCCCCAGCATTTT
>TRBV29-1|.|TRBJ2-1|.
CSGGQDSYNEQFF
TGCAGCGGGGGGCAGGACTCCTACAATGAGCAGTTCTTC
>TRBV30|.|TRBJ1-2|TRBD1
CAVRSWGQEDNQRGYTF
TGTGCCGTTCGATCGTGGGGACAGGAGGATAACCAGCGGGGCTACACCTTC
>TRBV9|.|TRBJ2-1|TRBD2
CASSEGLAERNEQFF
TGTGCCAGCAGCGAGGGACTAGCGGAGAGGAATGAGCAGTTCTTC
>TRBV5-1|few|TRBJ2-5|.
CASSFRSFGSGETQYF
TGCGCCAGCAGCTTCCGATCGTTCGGGAGCGGAGAGACCCAGTACTTC
>TRBV7-8|few|TRBJ1-1|.
CASSLGVREEAFF
TGTGCCAGCAGCTTAGGGGTAAGGGAAGAAGCTTTCTTT
>TRBV2|.|TRBJ2-1|.
CASSRENEQFF
TGTGCCAGCAGTCGGGAGAATGAGCAGTTCTTC
>TRBV4-3|.|TRBJ2-3|.
CASSQLPGGTDTQYF
TGCGCCAGCAGCCAACTACCGGGGGGCACAGATACGCAGTATTTT
>TRBV4-2|.|TRBJ2-6|TRBD1
CASSLGTAGANVLTF
TGTGCCAGCAGCCTTGGGACAGCTGGGGCCAACGTCCTGACTTTC
>TRBV30|few|TRBJ1-1|TRBD1
CAWSVGRGLNYNSNTEAFF
TGTGCCTGGAGTGTCGGCAGGGGGCTTAATTACAACTCGAACACTGAAGCTTTCTTT
>TRBV10-3|.|TRBJ2-1|.
CAISESTTQTFF
TGTGCCATCAGTGAGTCTACTACGCAGACGTTCTTC